A selection of T cell receptor beta chains follows, all from one sample in a study of early T cells in non-severe SARS-CoV-2 infection. Each CDR3 protein is one row after TCRdb ran MiXCR on the 5' RACE reads. The data hold under 80,000 distinct CDR3 sequences, with around a tenth observed a single time. Material: whole blood. The receptor set was obtained from an adult who was a healthcare worker with PCR-confirmed SARS-CoV-2 infection or an uninfected control (not recorded which). CDR3s include the opening cysteine and the closing phenylalanine or tryptophan. The D gene is left open where the match is weak. Expanded clones get a size class; other rows say once, few or many, or leave the size out.

j_gene	v_gene	d_gene	abundance	CDR3aa	CDR3nt
TRBJ2-3	TRBV7-6	TRBD2	many	CASSPRRLAGGLTDTQYF	TGTGCCAGCAGTCCGAGGAGGTTAGCGGGAGGGCTCACAGATACGCAGTATTTT
TRBJ1-1	TRBV18	NA	many	CASSAPSTVNDAFF	TGTGCCAGCTCTGCACCAAGTACAGTTAACGACGCTTTCTTT
TRBJ1-3	TRBV18	NA	many	CASSARGSGNTIYF	TGTGCCAGCTCAGCGAGGGGATCTGGAAACACCATATATTTT
TRBJ2-7	TRBV5-5	NA	NA	CASSPFGDFQDSYEQYF	TGTGCCAGCAGCCCCTTCGGGGATTTTCAAGACTCCTACGAGCAGTACTTC
TRBJ2-7	TRBV7-9	NA	NA	CASSLGDISYEQYF	TGTGCCAGCAGCTTAGGGGACATCTCCTACGAGCAGTACTTC
TRBJ1-5	TRBV6-6	NA	many	CASSSTLQGANQPQHF	TGTGCCAGCAGTTCCACCCTACAGGGCGCCAATCAGCCCCAGCATTTT
TRBJ2-7	TRBV6-5	NA	many	CATLRTVSGEQYF	TGTGCCACCCTTAGGACGGTTTCGGGCGAGCAGTACTTC
TRBJ1-2	TRBV19	NA	NA	CASSARLGFGNGYTF	TGTGCCAGTAGCGCCCGGTTGGGTTTCGGGAATGGCTACACCTTC
TRBJ2-7	TRBV13	TRBD2	NA	CASRRLAVRQGLSEQYF	TGTGCCAGCAGACGACTAGCGGTTAGACAAGGCCTCTCCGAGCAGTACTTC
TRBJ2-7	TRBV7-6	NA	NA	CASSLISGHSYEQYF	TGTGCCAGCAGCTTAATTTCGGGTCATTCCTACGAGCAGTACTTC
TRBJ1-5	TRBV27	NA	many	CASTMNNQPQHF	TGTGCCAGCACTATGAACAATCAGCCCCAGCATTTT
TRBJ2-7	TRBV28	NA	many	CASSLYPLDSIIYEQYF	TGTGCCAGCAGTTTATACCCCCTGGACAGTATCATCTACGAGCAGTACTTC
TRBJ2-7	TRBV7-9	NA	NA	CASSLASGARYEQYF	TGTGCCAGCAGCTTAGCTTCAGGGGCGAGGTACGAGCAGTACTTC
TRBJ2-3	TRBV4-1	TRBD1	many	CASSQEGAGGAVSFGDTQYF	TGCGCCAGCAGCCAAGAGGGAGCAGGGGGCGCGGTGAGTTTTGGAGATACGCAGTATTTT
TRBJ2-1	TRBV7-9	TRBD2	many	CASSLSSLAGGSSYNEQFF	TGTGCCAGCAGCTTATCGTCCTTAGCGGGGGGGAGCTCCTACAATGAGCAGTTCTTC
TRBJ2-7	TRBV10-3	TRBD1	many	CATRGQAGGEQYF	TGTGCCACCAGGGGACAGGCCGGGGGCGAGCAGTACTTC
TRBJ1-1	TRBV27	NA	many	CASSFRNEAFF	TGTGCCAGCAGTTTTCGTAATGAAGCTTTCTTT
TRBJ1-3	TRBV5-1	NA	few	CASRTDNSGNTIYF	TGCGCCAGCAGAACCGACAACTCTGGAAACACCATATATTTT
TRBJ2-1	TRBV11-1	TRBD2	few	CASSIGTSGTEQFF	TGTGCCAGCAGCATCGGGACTAGCGGAACCGAGCAGTTCTTC
TRBJ1-1	TRBV10-2	NA	many	CASSESRVLRTTEAFF	TGCGCCAGCAGTGAGTCGCGTGTGTTGAGGACCACTGAAGCTTTCTTT
TRBJ2-1	TRBV11-2	TRBD1	NA	CASSEQGQGVQFF	TGTGCCAGCAGTGAACAAGGACAGGGCGTGCAGTTCTTC
TRBJ2-7	TRBV5-1	TRBD1	few	CASSWDSEQYF	TGCGCCAGCAGCTGGGACAGCGAGCAGTACTTC
TRBJ2-1	TRBV6-5	NA	NA	CASSYGGTEQFF	TGTGCCAGCAGTTACGGGGGGACGGAGCAGTTCTTC
TRBJ2-1	TRBV20-1	NA	many	CSATTNEQFF	TGCAGTGCTACCACCAATGAGCAGTTCTTC
TRBJ1-1	TRBV2	TRBD1	many	CATLGQPMNTEAFF	TGTGCCACCCTGGGACAGCCAATGAACACTGAAGCTTTCTTT
TRBJ2-7	TRBV7-2	TRBD2	many	CASSAGLGAPRQYF	TGTGCCAGCAGCGCCGGACTAGGCGCCCCTCGGCAGTACTTC
TRBJ1-4	TRBV5-1	NA	many	CASSLESGASPGKLFF	TGCGCCAGCAGCTTGGAATCAGGCGCTTCCCCGGGAAAACTGTTTTTT
TRBJ2-5	TRBV29-1	TRBD2	many	CSSLAGGPETQYF	TGCAGCAGTCTAGCGGGAGGTCCAGAGACCCAGTACTTC
TRBJ2-3	TRBV5-1	TRBD2	few	CASSRRESPDTQYF	TGCGCCAGCAGTCGGCGGGAGTCCCCCGATACGCAGTATTTT
TRBJ2-1	TRBV7-2	NA	NA	CASSLTRDYNEQFF	TGTGCCAGCAGCTTAACCCGGGACTACAATGAGCAGTTCTTC
TRBJ1-1	TRBV7-6	NA	many	CASSLAGMNTEAFF	TGTGCCAGCAGCTTAGCAGGGATGAACACTGAAGCTTTCTTT
TRBJ2-3	TRBV5-4	TRBD1	NA	CASSLAGQVTDTQYF	TGTGCCAGCAGCTTGGCGGGACAGGTCACAGATACGCAGTATTTT
TRBJ2-3	TRBV5-4	NA	NA	CASSLYGVIGDTQYF	TGTGCCAGCAGCTTGTATGGGGTCATAGGAGATACGCAGTATTTT
TRBJ2-7	TRBV2	NA	many	CASSYMQSSYEQYF	TGTGCCAGCTCCTATATGCAAAGCTCCTACGAGCAGTACTTC
TRBJ2-5	TRBV12-3/TRBV12-4	TRBD2	many	CASSRAGLAAETQYF	TGTGCCAGCAGCCGGGCGGGGCTAGCGGCTGAGACCCAGTACTTC
TRBJ2-3	TRBV10-2	TRBD2	many	CASEVHGGEDTQYF	TGCGCCAGCGAAGTTCACGGGGGGGAGGATACGCAGTATTTT
TRBJ2-1	TRBV12-3/TRBV12-4	NA	NA	CASILEGAINEQFF	TGTGCCAGCATCTTGGAAGGGGCGATCAATGAGCAGTTCTTC
TRBJ2-5	TRBV2	NA	many	CASSSPRTGVGTQYF	TGTGCCAGCAGCTCTCCCCGGACGGGAGTAGGGACCCAGTACTTC
TRBJ2-2	TRBV11-2	NA	NA	CASSRKTTTGELFF	TGTGCCAGCAGCCGGAAGACTACCACCGGGGAGCTGTTTTTT
TRBJ2-1	TRBV9	NA	many	CASSLTGRYNEQFF	TGTGCCAGCAGTCTGACAGGGAGGTACAATGAGCAGTTCTTC
TRBJ2-4	TRBV19	NA	NA	CASRVPAKNIQYF	TGTGCCAGTAGAGTTCCAGCCAAAAACATTCAGTACTTC
TRBJ2-7	TRBV27	NA	many	CASRTGTGATYEQYF	TGTGCCAGCCGTACCGGGACTGGGGCAACCTACGAGCAGTACTTC
TRBJ1-3	TRBV7-8	NA	many	CASSLGLSGNTIYF	TGTGCCAGCAGCTTAGGACTCTCTGGAAACACCATATATTTT
TRBJ2-5	TRBV29-1	NA	few	CSVGKETQYF	TGCAGCGTTGGAAAAGAGACCCAGTACTTC
TRBJ2-3	TRBV2	NA	few	CASSTLAGPTDTQYF	TGTGCCAGCAGTACATTGGCTGGGCCCACAGATACGCAGTATTTT
TRBJ2-5	TRBV7-8	NA	many	CASRRSIGGRVQETQYF	TGTGCCAGCAGGCGATCGATAGGGGGACGCGTACAAGAGACCCAGTACTTC
TRBJ1-1	TRBV20-1	NA	NA	CSARDGRKGFF	TGCAGTGCTAGAGATGGCCGAAAAGGTTTCTTT
TRBJ2-2	TRBV4-1	NA	many	CASSQSTFANTGELFF	TGCGCCAGCAGCCAATCGACGTTCGCGAACACCGGGGAGCTGTTTTTT
TRBJ1-5	TRBV12-3/TRBV12-4	TRBD1	NA	CASRDRGRLRPQHF	TGTGCCAGCAGGGACAGGGGACGGTTAAGGCCCCAGCATTTT
TRBJ2-5	TRBV11-3	TRBD2	NA	CASSPRSSGGETQYF	TGTGCCAGCAGCCCGCGGAGTAGCGGGGGAGAGACCCAGTACTTC
TRBJ1-6	TRBV6-5	NA	few	CASSYGTGASPLHF	TGTGCCAGCAGTTACGGGACCGGCGCGTCACCCCTCCACTTT